The T cell receptor beta chain under discussion was sequenced for a study of T cells in Graves' hyperthyroidism and ophthalmopathy. General study results and limits: In simple terms, a model built on 13 V-J features told ophthalmopathy apart from stable hyperthyroidism. Peripheral blood also featured most of the thyroid clonotypes expanded above 0.001.

No ophthalmopathy progression within 18 months constituted stable Graves' hyperthyroidism. Concerning this clonotype: Its antigen is unknown.

TCR beta CDR3 sequences were amplified from RNA transcripts. The HTBI primer set was used in a first-round RT-PCR of the TCR CDR3. TCRdb redid the calling of the multiplex PCR reads with MiXCR, one entry per CDR3 protein. This table holds approximately 400,000 distinct CDR3 sequences, approximately 25% found once. The specimen sequenced was blood. The TCR comes from a man between 50 and 59 years old with Graves' hyperthyroidism.

The CDR3 is CSAGNNEQYF. CDR3 coding DNA: TGCAGTGCCGGGAACAATGAGCAGTACTTC. This sequence joins TRBV20-1 and TRBJ2-1, with D tentatively TRBD2 (5 bases). The J call is uncertain, as TRBJ2-7 better fits the DNA end. This CDR3 spans 10 amino acids. Germline CDR1 reads DFQATT; CDR2 reads SNEGSKA (reference sequence).